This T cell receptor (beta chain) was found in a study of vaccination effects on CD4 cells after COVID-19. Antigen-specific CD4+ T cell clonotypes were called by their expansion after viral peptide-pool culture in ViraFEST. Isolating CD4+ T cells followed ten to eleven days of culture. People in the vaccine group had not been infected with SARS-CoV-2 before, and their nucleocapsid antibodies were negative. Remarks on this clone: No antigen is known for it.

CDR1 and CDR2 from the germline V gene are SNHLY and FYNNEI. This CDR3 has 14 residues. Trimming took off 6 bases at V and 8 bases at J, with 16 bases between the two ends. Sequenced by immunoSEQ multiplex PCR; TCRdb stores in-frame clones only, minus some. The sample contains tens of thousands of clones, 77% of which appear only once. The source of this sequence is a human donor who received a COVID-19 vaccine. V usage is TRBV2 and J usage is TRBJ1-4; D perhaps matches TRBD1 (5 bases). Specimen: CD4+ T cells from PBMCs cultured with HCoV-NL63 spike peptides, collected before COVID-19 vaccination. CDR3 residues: CASSPWTRQEKLFF. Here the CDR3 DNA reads TGTGCCAGCAGCCCTTGGACACGGCAAGAAAAACTGTTTTTT.